This T cell receptor beta chain came from a study of graft-versus-host responses after intestinal transplantation. Study background: Recipients were all induced with anti-thymocyte globulin, then given tacrolimus and steroids for about three years.

Overall study findings and caveats: Within allografts, high graft-versus-host to host-versus-graft clonal ratios were seen among patients with graft-donor T cell macrochimerism. Recipient-marrow GvH clones were detected, some having first appeared in ileum or blood.

Assay used: immunoSEQ multiplex PCR; TCRdb lists only in-frame clones, some missing. This table holds over 100,000 clones, more than 90% found once. A few counts support this clone. Its antigen is unidentified. Looked up from germline, CDR1 is SGHTA and CDR2 is FQGNSA. V was shortened by 2 bases and J by 0 bases, with 8 bases between the two germline ends. The CDR3 contains 14 residues. The receptor was derived from a human donor who was the organ donor for an intestinal transplant. This chain links TRBV7-2 with TRBJ2-7; D is unresolved. Sample: unstimulated CD4+ T cells sorted from spleen or lymph node cells, taken before transplant. The CDR3 DNA is TGTGCCAGCAGCTTAACTCGCCGCTCCTACGAGCAGTACTTC. Its protein is CASSLTRRSYEQYF.